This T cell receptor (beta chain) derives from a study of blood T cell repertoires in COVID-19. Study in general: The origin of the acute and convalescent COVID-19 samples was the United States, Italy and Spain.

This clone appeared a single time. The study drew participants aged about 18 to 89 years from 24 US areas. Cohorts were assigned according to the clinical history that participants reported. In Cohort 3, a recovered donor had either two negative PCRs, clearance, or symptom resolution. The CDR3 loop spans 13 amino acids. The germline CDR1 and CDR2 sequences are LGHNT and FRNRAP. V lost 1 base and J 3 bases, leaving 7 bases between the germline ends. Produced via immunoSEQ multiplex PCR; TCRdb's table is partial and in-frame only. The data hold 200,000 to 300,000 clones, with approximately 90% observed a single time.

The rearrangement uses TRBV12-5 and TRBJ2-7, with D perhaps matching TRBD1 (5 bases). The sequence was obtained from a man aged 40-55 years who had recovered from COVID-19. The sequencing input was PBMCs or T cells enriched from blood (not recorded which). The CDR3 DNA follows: TGTGCTAGTGGTTTGGGACAGCTCTACGAGCAGTACTTC. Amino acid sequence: CASGLGQLYEQYF.